Listed here are 19 T cell receptor beta chains from one sample, sequenced in a study of shared clonotypes between healthy human individuals. Naive CD8 cells, CD45RO-negative and positively selected for CCR7, excluded terminally differentiated effector memory CD45RA+ cells. TCRdb's copy holds only in-frame clones and misses some; the assay was immunoSEQ multiplex PCR. Seen here are over 2 million clones, roughly 95% observed once, and the top ten hold more than 0.95%. The specimen was naive CD8+ T cells sorted from blood. These receptors originate from a man between 18 and 29 years old in good health.

The V gene is TRBV15, the J gene TRBJ2-7, with 11 bases that match TRBD2. V shed 1 base, J shed 4 bases, and the junction held 6 bases outside the gene matches. The CDR3 contains 16 residues. Germline V gene data show CDR1 as LNHNV and CDR2 as YYDKDF (reference sequence). The CDR3: CATSRGPGTSGYEQYF. CDR3 in DNA: TGTGCCACCAGCAGAGGCCCTGGGACTAGCGGATACGAGCAGTACTTC.

The rearrangement uses TRBV25-1 and TRBJ2-3; either TRBD1 or TRBD2 may fit D (5 bases each). Germline CDR1 and CDR2: MGHDK and SYGVNS. This CDR3 spans 14 amino acids. The V end lost 1 base, the J end lost 1 base, and 6 bases lay between the germline ends. DNA of the CDR3: TGTGCCAGCAGTGAATTGGGGGGCACAGATACGCAGTATTTT. This codes for CASSELGGTDTQYF.

The chain recombines TRBV11-3 with TRBJ2-7; tentative D call: TRBD2 (6 bases). Germline CDR1 reads SGHNT; CDR2 reads YENEEA. Trimming stripped 1 base from V and 2 bases from J, with 15 bases between. There are 16 residues in the CDR3. The CDR3 nucleotides read TGTGCCAGCAGCTTAGTAGTGGGGGGTGAGGCCTACGAGCAGTACTTC. The encoded protein is CASSLVVGGEAYEQYF.

To note about this clone: Other nucleotide sequences in the sample specify the same CDR3. The chain couples TRBV19 to TRBJ2-6, with D hard to call. V lost 3 bases, J lost 0 bases, and 6 bases lay in between. This CDR3 is built from 15 residues. Germline V gene data show CDR1 as LNHDA and CDR2 as SQIVND (reference sequence). CDR3 residues: CASSIAVSGANVLTF. Written as DNA, the CDR3 is TGTGCCAGTAGTATTGCCGTCTCTGGGGCCAACGTCCTGACTTTC.

This clone was picked up one time. The chain has TRBV13 and TRBJ2-5, with a weak D call TRBD1 (6 bases). V dropped 5 bases and J dropped 3 bases, with 10 bases sitting between them. This CDR3 has 13 amino acids. Germline loops: CDR1 PRHDT, CDR2 FYEKMQ (reference sequence). Here the CDR3 reads CASSPGQEETQYF. In DNA, the CDR3 is TGTGCCAGCAGCCCGGGACAAGAAGAGACCCAGTACTTC.

The chain couples TRBV19 to TRBJ2-7; 11 bases are shared with TRBD1. Germline V lookup: CDR1 LNHDA, CDR2 SQIVND (reference sequence). Trimming removed 6 bases from V and 1 base from J; junction bases left unmatched: 5. CDR3 length: 15 residues. In DNA, the CDR3 is TGTGCCAGTAGCCATGGGACAGGGGGATCCTACGAGCAGTACTTC. As protein: CASSHGTGGSYEQYF.

The V call is TRBV19, the J call TRBJ2-1; D possibly corresponds to TRBD2 (6 bases). The V end lost 6 bases, the J end lost 4 bases, and 13 bases lay between the germline ends. The V gene's germline CDR1 is LNHDA and CDR2 SQIVND (reference sequence). CDR3 size: 14 residues. CDR3 nucleotide sequence: TGTGCCAGTAGGGGCGGGATTACATACAATGAGCAGTTCTTC. This sequence encodes CASRGGITYNEQFF. Together with reference TRBV19 and TRBJ2-1, the CDR3 gives the full variable domain: DGGITQSPKYLFRKEGQNVTLSCEQNLNHDAMYWYRQDPGQGLRLIYYSQIVNDFQKGDIAEGYSVSREKKESFPLTVTSAQKNPTAFYLCASRGGITYNEQFFGPGTRLTVL.

The DNA for the CDR3 is TGCGCCAGCAGCCAAGATAAAAGTAAAGGACAGCCCCAGCATTTT. As protein: CASSQDKSKGQPQHF. V and J are TRBV4-1 and TRBJ1-5; D is uncertain. The CDR3 runs to 15 residues. V lost 0 bases and J lost 7, with 13 bases in between. From germline, CDR1 is MGHRA and CDR2 YSYEKL.

V usage is TRBV6-5 and J usage is TRBJ1-2, with 8 bases that match TRBD1. The junction had 12 bases not matched to a gene; V was cut back by 6 bases and J by 6 bases. CDR1 and CDR2 from the germline V gene are MNHEY and SVGAGI. The CDR3 extends over 15 amino acids. The CDR3 spells CASSSFATGAHGYTF. The CDR3 DNA reads as TGTGCCAGCAGCAGCTTTGCGACAGGGGCCCATGGCTACACCTTC.

The chain joins TRBV5-1 to TRBJ2-7, with 9 bases identical to TRBD1. The CDR3 consists of 13 residues. V lost 4 bases and J lost 5; bases outside the gene matches: 4. Germline CDR1 reads SGHRS; CDR2 reads YFSETQ. The CDR3, as DNA: TGCGCCAGCAGCGGGACAGGGTTGGACGAGCAGTACTTC. Protein product: CASSGTGLDEQYF.

J is TRBJ2-3 and V is TRBV10-3, with 8 nucleotides matching TRBD1. This CDR3 has 17 residues. V shed 4 bases and J 4 bases; nucleotides not matched to a gene: 13. Germline-derived CDR1 and CDR2 are ENHRY and SYGVKD. The CDR3 region has the DNA TGTGCCATCAGTGCATCTCGGGGGACAGGCGAATCAGATACGCAGTATTTT. Translating gives CAISASRGTGESDTQYF.

CDR3 protein: CASSWTSGGTGEQYF. The CDR3 DNA is TGTGCCAGCAGTTGGACTAGCGGGGGAACGGGCGAGCAGTACTTC. This sequence joins TRBV28 and TRBJ2-7, with 13 bases matching TRBD2. CDR1 MDHEN and CDR2 SYDVKM come from the germline V gene. J lost 6 bases, V lost 4 bases, and 6 bases had no gene match. The CDR3 is 15 amino acids.

The J gene is TRBJ1-3, the V gene TRBV6-1, with 7 bases fitting TRBD1. Losses at the gene ends were 5 bases for V and 0 bases for J; bases not matched to a gene: 4. The CDR3 runs to 15 residues. Per germline, CDR1 MNHNS and CDR2 SASEGT. CDR3: CASSFDRVSGNTIYF. CDR3 DNA sequence: TGTGCCAGCAGTTTCGACAGGGTCTCTGGAAACACCATATATTTT.

This sequence joins TRBV11-2 and TRBJ1-2, with 10 bases identical to TRBD1. The CDR3 consists of 17 residues. The germline V gene has CDR1 SGHAT and CDR2 FQNNGV. The junction had 10 bases not matched to a gene; V was cut back by 0 bases and J by 6 bases. CDR3 DNA: TGTGCCAGCAGCTTAGATTACCCCGACGGACAGGGGGATGGCTACACCTTC. Protein: CASSLDYPDGQGDGYTF.

The CDR3: CASSKPGRLTSLEGSGEQYF. As DNA, the CDR3 is TGTGCCAGCAGTAAACCGGGACGGCTGACTAGCCTGGAAGGGTCGGGTGAGCAGTACTTC. This chain connects TRBV21-1 to TRBJ2-7; the table gives TRBD2 as D, unverified against the DNA. TRBV21-1 is a pseudogene. The CDR3 is made up of 20 amino acids.

V and J are TRBV19 and TRBJ1-5; D is ambiguous. V dropped 5 bases and J dropped 7 bases, with 15 bases sitting between them. The CDR3 covers 14 residues. From germline, CDR1 is LNHDA and CDR2 SQIVND (reference sequence). CDR3 DNA: TGTGCCAGTAGTTGGGCGGGCGTTAACCAGCCCCAGCATTTT. As protein: CASSWAGVNQPQHF.

V usage is TRBV27 and J usage is TRBJ2-7; 9 positions agree with TRBD1. The CDR3 has 17 residues. Germline assignment: CDR1 MNHEY and CDR2 SMNVEV (reference sequence). Unmatched junction bases numbered 11, after V lost 5 bases and J lost 0 bases. The CDR3 spells CASSITGGPTSSYEQYF. CDR3 coding DNA: TGTGCCAGCAGTATAACAGGGGGCCCCACCAGCTCCTACGAGCAGTACTTC.

The chain carries TRBV4-1 and TRBJ2-7, with 12 positions matching TRBD2. Germline CDR1 and CDR2: MGHRA and YSYEKL. With 2 bases clipped from V and 2 bases from J, the junction kept 4 bases outside the gene matches. The CDR3 has 16 residues. This chain's CDR3 is CASSQLTSGRTYEQYF. The CDR3 DNA is TGCGCCAGCAGCCAACTTACTAGCGGGAGGACCTACGAGCAGTACTTC.

V usage is TRBV7-9 and J usage is TRBJ2-1; 7 bases match TRBD1. The CDR3 sequence is 15 residues long. Germline V gene data show CDR1 as SEHNR and CDR2 as FQNEAQ (reference sequence). J was trimmed by 4 bases and V by 0 bases; bases with no gene match: 3. CDR3 sequence reads: CASSLAQGWYNEQFF. The CDR3 bases are TGTGCCAGCAGCTTAGCACAGGGGTGGTACAATGAGCAGTTCTTC. The full variable domain, in which reference TRBV7-9 and TRBJ2-1 provide the parts outside the CDR3, is DTGVSQNPRHKITKRGQNVTFRCDPISEHNRLYWYRQTLGQGPEFLTYFQNEAQLEKSRLLSDRFSAERPKGSFSTLEIQRTEQGDSAMYLCASSLAQGWYNEQFFGPGTRLTVL.